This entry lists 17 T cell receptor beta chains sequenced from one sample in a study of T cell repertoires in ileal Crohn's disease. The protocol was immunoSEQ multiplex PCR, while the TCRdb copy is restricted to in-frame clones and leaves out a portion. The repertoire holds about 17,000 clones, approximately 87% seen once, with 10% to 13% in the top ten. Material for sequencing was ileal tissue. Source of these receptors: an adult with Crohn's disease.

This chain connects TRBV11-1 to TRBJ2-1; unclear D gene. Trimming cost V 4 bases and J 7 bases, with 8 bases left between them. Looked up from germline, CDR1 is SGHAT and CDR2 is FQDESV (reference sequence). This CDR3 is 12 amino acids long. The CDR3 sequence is CASSSLSNEQFF. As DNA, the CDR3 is TGTGCCAGCAGCTCCCTCAGTAATGAGCAGTTCTTC.

CDR3 DNA: TGTGCCTGGAGGACAGGGAGTAATTCACCCCTCCACTTT. This encodes CAWRTGSNSPLHF. This chain links TRBV30 with TRBJ1-6; TRBD1 agrees at 7 bases. The V gene's germline CDR1 is GTSNPN and CDR2 SVGIG (reference sequence). V dropped 3 bases and J dropped 6; count of bases not matched to a gene: 2. The CDR3 totals 13 residues.

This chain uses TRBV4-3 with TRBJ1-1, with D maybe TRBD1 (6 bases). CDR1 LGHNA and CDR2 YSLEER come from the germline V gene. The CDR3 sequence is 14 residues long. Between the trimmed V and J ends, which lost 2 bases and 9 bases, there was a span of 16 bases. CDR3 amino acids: CASSQTVGTSKAFF. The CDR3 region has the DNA TGCGCCAGCAGCCAAACCGTCGGGACAAGTAAAGCTTTCTTT.

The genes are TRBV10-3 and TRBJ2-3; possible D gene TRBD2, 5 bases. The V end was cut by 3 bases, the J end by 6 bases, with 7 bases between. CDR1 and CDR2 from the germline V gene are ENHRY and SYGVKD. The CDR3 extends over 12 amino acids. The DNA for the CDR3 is TGTGCCATCAGTGATGGGAGTGATACGCAGTATTTT. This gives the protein CAISDGSDTQYF.

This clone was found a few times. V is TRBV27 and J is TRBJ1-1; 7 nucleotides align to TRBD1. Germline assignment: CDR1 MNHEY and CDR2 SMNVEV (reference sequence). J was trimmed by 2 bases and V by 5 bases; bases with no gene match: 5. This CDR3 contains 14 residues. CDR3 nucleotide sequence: TGTGCCAGCAGTAGGGGACAGCATAACACTGAAGCTTTCTTT. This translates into CASSRGQHNTEAFF.

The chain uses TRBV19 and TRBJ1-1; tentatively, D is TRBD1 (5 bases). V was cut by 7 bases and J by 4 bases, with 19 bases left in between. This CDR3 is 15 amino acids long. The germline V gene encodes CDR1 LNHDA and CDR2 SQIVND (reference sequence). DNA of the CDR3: TGTGCCAGTAAGTCTTTGGCTTGGGGACTCACTGAAGCTTTCTTT. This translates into CASKSLAWGLTEAFF.

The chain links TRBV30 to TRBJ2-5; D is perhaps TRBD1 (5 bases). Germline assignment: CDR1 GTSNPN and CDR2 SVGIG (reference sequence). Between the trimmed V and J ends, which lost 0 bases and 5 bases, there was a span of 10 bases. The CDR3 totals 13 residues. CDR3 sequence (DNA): TGTGCCTGGAGTGTAGGGGTGGGGGAGACCCAGTACTTC. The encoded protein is CAWSVGVGETQYF.

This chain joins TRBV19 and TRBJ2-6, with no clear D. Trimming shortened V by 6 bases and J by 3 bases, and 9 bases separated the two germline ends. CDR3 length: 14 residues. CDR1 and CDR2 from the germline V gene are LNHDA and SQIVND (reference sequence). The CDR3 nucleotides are TGTGCCAGTAGACATCCGGGTGGGGCCAACGTCCTGACTTTC. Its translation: CASRHPGGANVLTF.

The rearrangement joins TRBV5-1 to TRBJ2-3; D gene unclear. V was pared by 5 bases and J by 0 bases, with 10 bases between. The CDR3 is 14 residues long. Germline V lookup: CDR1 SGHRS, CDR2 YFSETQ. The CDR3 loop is CASRFASSTDTQYF. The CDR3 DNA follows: TGCGCCAGCAGGTTCGCCAGTAGCACAGATACGCAGTATTTT. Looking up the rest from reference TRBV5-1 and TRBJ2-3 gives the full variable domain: KAGVTQTPRYLIKTRGQQVTLSCSPISGHRSVSWYQQTPGQGLQFLFEYFSETQRNKGNFPGRFSGRQFSNSRSEMNVSTLELGDSALYLCASRFASSTDTQYFGPGTRLTVL.

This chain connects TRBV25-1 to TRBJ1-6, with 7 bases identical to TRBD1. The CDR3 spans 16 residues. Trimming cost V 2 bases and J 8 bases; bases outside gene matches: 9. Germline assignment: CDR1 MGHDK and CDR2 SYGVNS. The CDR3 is CASSERGRNVHSPLHF. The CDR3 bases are TGTGCCAGCAGTGAAAGGGGGCGTAATGTGCATTCACCCCTCCACTTT.

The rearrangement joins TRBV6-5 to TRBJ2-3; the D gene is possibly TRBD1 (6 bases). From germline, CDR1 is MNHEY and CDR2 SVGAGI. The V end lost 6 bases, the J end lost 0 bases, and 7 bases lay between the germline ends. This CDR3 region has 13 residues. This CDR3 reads CASRDRSTDTQYF. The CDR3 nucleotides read TGTGCCAGCAGGGACAGAAGCACAGATACGCAGTATTTT.

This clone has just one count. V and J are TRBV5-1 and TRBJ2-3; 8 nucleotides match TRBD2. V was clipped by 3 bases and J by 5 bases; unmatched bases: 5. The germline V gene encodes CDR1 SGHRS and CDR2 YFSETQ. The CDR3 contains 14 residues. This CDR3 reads CASSSRGGQDTQYF. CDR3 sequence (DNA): TGCGCCAGCAGCTCCCGGGGGGGGCAAGATACGCAGTATTTT. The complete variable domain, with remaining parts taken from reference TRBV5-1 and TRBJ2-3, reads KAGVTQTPRYLIKTRGQQVTLSCSPISGHRSVSWYQQTPGQGLQFLFEYFSETQRNKGNFPGRFSGRQFSNSRSEMNVSTLELGDSALYLCASSSRGGQDTQYFGPGTRLTVL.

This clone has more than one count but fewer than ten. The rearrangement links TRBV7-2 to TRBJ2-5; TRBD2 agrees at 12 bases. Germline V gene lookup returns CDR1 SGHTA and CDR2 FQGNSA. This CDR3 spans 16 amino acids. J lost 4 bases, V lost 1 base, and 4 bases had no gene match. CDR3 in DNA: TGTGCCAGCAGCTTAGGCCTAGCGGGGGGGCTAGAGACCCAGTACTTC. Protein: CASSLGLAGGLETQYF.

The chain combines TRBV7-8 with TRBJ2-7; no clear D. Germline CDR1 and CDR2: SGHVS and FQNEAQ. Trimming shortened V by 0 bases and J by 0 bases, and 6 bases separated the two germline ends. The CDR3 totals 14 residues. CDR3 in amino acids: CASSLAASSYEQYF. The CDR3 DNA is TGTGCCAGCAGCTTAGCGGCAAGCTCCTACGAGCAGTACTTC.

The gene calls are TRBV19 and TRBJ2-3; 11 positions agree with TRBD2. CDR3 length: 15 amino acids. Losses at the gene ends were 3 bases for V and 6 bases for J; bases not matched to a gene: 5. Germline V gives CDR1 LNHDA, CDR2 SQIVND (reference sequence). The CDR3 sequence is CASSISGGADDTQYF. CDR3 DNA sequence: TGTGCCAGTAGTATTAGCGGGGGGGCCGACGATACGCAGTATTTT.

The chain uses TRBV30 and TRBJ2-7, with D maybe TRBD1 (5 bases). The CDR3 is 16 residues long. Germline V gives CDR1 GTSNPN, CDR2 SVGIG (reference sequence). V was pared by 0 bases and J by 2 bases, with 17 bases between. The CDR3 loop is CAWSVLSRALAYEQYF. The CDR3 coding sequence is TGTGCCTGGAGTGTACTTAGCAGGGCATTAGCCTACGAGCAGTACTTC.

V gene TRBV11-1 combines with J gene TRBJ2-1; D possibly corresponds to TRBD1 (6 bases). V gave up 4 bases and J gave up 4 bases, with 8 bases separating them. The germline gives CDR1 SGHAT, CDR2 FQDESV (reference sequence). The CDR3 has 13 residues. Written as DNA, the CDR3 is TGTGCCAGCAGCTCCACAGGGTACAATGAGCAGTTCTTC. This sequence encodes CASSSTGYNEQFF. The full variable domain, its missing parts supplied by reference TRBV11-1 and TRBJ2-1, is EAEVAQSPRYKITEKSQAVAFWCDPISGHATLYWYRQILGQGPELLVQFQDESVVDDSQLPKDRFSAERLKGVDSTLKIQPAELGDSAMYLCASSSTGYNEQFFGPGTRLTVL.